Listed here are 9 T cell receptor beta chains from one sample, sequenced in a study of shared clonotypes between healthy human individuals (dated by TCRdb to between 2020 and 2021). Library method: the immunoSEQ multiplex PCR assay. TCRdb provides this immuneACCESS table in a form limited to in-frame rearrangements. Some clones are lacking; in checked studies, under half of them reflect an unresolved V gene, and why the rest are absent is not known. The sample table records some 580,000 clones; roughly 98% of these occur just once. The ten largest clones capture 0.3% of the sample. CD8 naive samples were CD45RO-negative cells positively selected for CCR7, giving a CD45RA+CCR7+ population that excluded TemRA cells. Sequenced input: naive CD8+ T cells sorted from blood. The intended sense of this specimen's cell subset or site label: CD45RA+CCR7+. The receptor set was obtained from a man aged 25-45 years in good health.

The chain joins TRBV15 to TRBJ2-1, with 9 bases lining up with TRBD2. V gave up 2 bases and J gave up 9 bases; unmatched junction bases: 11. CDR3 length: 16 amino acids. Germline loops: CDR1 LNHNV, CDR2 YYDKDF (reference sequence). The CDR3 DNA follows: TGTGCCACCAGCAGACCTTTCTCGCGGGAGGGCGGTGAGCAGTTCTTC. It codes for CATSRPFSREGGEQFF.

The chain joins TRBV29-1 to TRBJ1-2; TRBD1 aligns across 10 bases. This CDR3 contains 13 residues. Germline V CDR1 and CDR2: SQVTM, ANQGSEA. V dropped 7 bases and J dropped 8; count of bases not matched to a gene: 10. The CDR3 loop reads CSARTGGDKGYTF. The CDR3 nucleotides read TGCAGCGCCCGGACAGGGGGTGATAAGGGCTACACCTTC.

The chain is built from TRBV4-1 and TRBJ1-5, with TRBD1 identical over 7 bases. Per germline, CDR1 MGHRA and CDR2 YSYEKL. Trimming cost V 0 bases and J 7 bases; bases outside gene matches: 6. CDR3 size: 15 residues. For the CDR3, the DNA is TGCGCCAGCAGCCAAGAAACAGGGGCGGGCCAGCCCCAGCATTTT. This encodes CASSQETGAGQPQHF.

In DNA form, the CDR3 reads TGCGCCAGCAGCCAAGCCGGGACAGGTCGTAGCAATCAGCCCCAGCATTTT. It codes for CASSQAGTGRSNQPQHF. The gene calls are TRBV4-1 and TRBJ1-5; TRBD1 aligns across 8 bases. Per germline, CDR1 MGHRA and CDR2 YSYEKL. J was trimmed by 0 bases and V by 1 base; bases with no gene match: 5. The CDR3 loop spans 17 amino acids.

The chain employs TRBV4-1 and TRBJ2-5, with a possible D match to TRBD1 (5 bases). Trimming took off 0 bases at V and 0 bases at J, with 11 bases between the two ends. The length of the CDR3 is 16 residues. The germline gives CDR1 MGHRA, CDR2 YSYEKL. The CDR3 is CASSQDDRQYQETQYF. DNA of the CDR3: TGCGCCAGCAGCCAAGATGACAGACAGTACCAAGAGACCCAGTACTTC.

The V gene is TRBV28, the J gene TRBJ2-1, with D perhaps matching TRBD2 (5 bases). This CDR3 has 15 residues. CDR1 MDHEN and CDR2 SYDVKM come from the germline V gene. Trimming shortened V by 2 bases and J by 2 bases, and 10 bases separated the two germline ends. CDR3 loop: CASSLADWAYNEQFF. The DNA of the CDR3 is TGTGCCAGCAGTTTAGCGGACTGGGCCTACAATGAGCAGTTCTTC.

The chain carries TRBV11-2 and TRBJ2-1; D gene uncertain. Per the germline V gene, CDR1 is SGHAT and CDR2 is FQNNGV. The germline V and J ends were trimmed by 5 bases and 8 bases, with 19 bases remaining between them. This CDR3 spans 15 amino acids. CDR3 nucleotide sequence: TGTGCCAGCAGCCCCACCACTCTTGGGCGACATGAGCAGTTCTTC. Translating it yields CASSPTTLGRHEQFF.

The rearrangement links TRBV11-2 to TRBJ2-7; the D call may be TRBD1 or TRBD2 (5 bases each). Germline lookup yields CDR1 SGHAT and CDR2 FQNNGV. V was pared by 2 bases and J by 4 bases, with 15 bases between. The CDR3 is made up of 15 amino acids. CDR3 nucleotide sequence: TGTGCCAGCAGCTTACAAACCGGGACCAGATACGAGCAGTACTTC. It codes for CASSLQTGTRYEQYF.

The V and J genes are TRBV5-1 and TRBJ1-5; TRBD1 matches 7 bases. V was clipped by 4 bases and J by 4 bases; unmatched bases: 8. From germline, CDR1 is SGHRS and CDR2 YFSETQ. The CDR3 sequence is 15 residues long. CDR3: CASSPGQSGNQPQHF. In nucleotides, the CDR3 is TGCGCCAGCAGCCCGGGACAGAGTGGAAATCAGCCCCAGCATTTT.